The rows below give T cell receptor beta chains drawn from one sample of a study of blood T cell repertoires in COVID-19. Generated by immunoSEQ multiplex PCR, the TCRdb table keeps only in-frame clones and is missing some. The table shows about 290,000 clones, with roughly nine tenths occurring only once. The sequenced sample consisted of peripheral blood. These receptors all stem from a woman between 40 and 55 years old who had recovered from COVID-19. The CDR3 runs from the conserved cysteine through the conserved F or W. A D gene is named only where the DNA matches it firmly. Expanded clones are given a class, and other clones once, few, many or no size at all.

CDR3: CAIRTENYGYTF; DNA: TGTGCCATCAGGACTGAGAACTATGGCTACACCTTC; V: TRBV10-3; D: -; J: TRBJ1-2; size: -
CDR3: CASRALAGLSYEQYF; DNA: TGTGCCAGCAGAGCTCTAGCGGGACTCTCCTACGAGCAGTACTTC; V: TRBV11-1; D: TRBD2; J: TRBJ2-7; size: -
CDR3: CASSPLPGGVGSNEQFF; DNA: TGTGCCAGCTCACCTCTTCCAGGAGGGGTGGGTTCAAATGAGCAGTTCTTC; V: TRBV18; D: -; J: TRBJ2-1; size: -
CDR3: CASSSYPPGQGATDTQYF; DNA: TGCGCCAGCAGCTCCTATCCTCCGGGACAGGGGGCCACAGATACGCAGTATTTT; V: TRBV5-1; D: TRBD1; J: TRBJ2-3; size: -
CDR3: CASSLGGQGTDTQYF; DNA: TGTGCCAGCAGCTTGGGGGGACAGGGCACAGATACGCAGTATTTT; V: TRBV5-6; D: TRBD1; J: TRBJ2-3; size: -
CDR3: CASSLIPQAGEGGRNEQFF; DNA: TGTGCCAGCAGCTTAATACCTCAAGCGGGAGAGGGTGGGAGGAATGAGCAGTTCTTC; V: TRBV7-3; D: TRBD2; J: TRBJ2-1; size: -
CDR3: CASRQLAGAEYEQFF; DNA: TGTGCCAGTAGGCAACTAGCGGGAGCCGAATATGAGCAGTTCTTC; V: TRBV19; D: TRBD2; J: TRBJ2-1; size: -
CDR3: CASSQEVQNTGELFF; DNA: TGCGCCAGCAGCCAGGAGGTCCAGAACACCGGGGAGCTGTTTTTT; V: TRBV4-1; D: -; J: TRBJ2-2; size: -
CDR3: CASSIRTSGRADEQFF; DNA: TGTGCCAGTAGTATAAGGACTAGCGGGAGGGCCGATGAGCAGTTCTTC; V: TRBV19; D: TRBD2; J: TRBJ2-1; size: -
CDR3: CASSRAGTSGYEQYF; DNA: TGTGCCAGCAGTCGGGCCGGGACTAGCGGCTACGAGCAGTACTTC; V: TRBV5-4; D: TRBD2; J: TRBJ2-7; size: -
CDR3: CASESIGTRGSGELFF; DNA: TGTGCCAGCGAATCAATCGGGACAAGGGGGTCCGGGGAGCTGTTTTTT; V: TRBV28; D: -; J: TRBJ2-2; size: -
CDR3: CASSVAPGSTYEQYF; DNA: TGTGCCAGCAGCGTAGCGCCAGGGTCGACCTACGAGCAGTACTTC; V: TRBV9; D: -; J: TRBJ2-7; size: -
CDR3: CASSVTGSEPQHF; DNA: TGTGCCAGCAGCGTTACGGGATCGGAGCCCCAGCATTTT; V: TRBV9; D: -; J: TRBJ1-5; size: -
CDR3: CASSLLTGGTGELFF; DNA: TGCGCCAGCAGCTTACTTACAGGGGGCACCGGGGAGCTGTTTTTT; V: TRBV5-1; D: TRBD1; J: TRBJ2-2; size: -
CDR3: CASSLGGGALQETQYF; DNA: TGTGCCAGCAGCTTAGGTGGTGGAGCTTTACAAGAGACCCAGTACTTC; V: TRBV7-9; D: -; J: TRBJ2-5; size: -
CDR3: CASSSGLAGDEQFF; DNA: TGTGCCAGCAGCTCCGGACTAGCGGGAGATGAGCAGTTCTTC; V: TRBV7-3; D: TRBD2; J: TRBJ2-1; size: once
CDR3: CASSVGLAGKTDTQYF; DNA: TGTGCCAGCAGCGTAGGACTAGCGGGAAAAACAGATACGCAGTATTTT; V: TRBV9; D: TRBD2; J: TRBJ2-3; size: -
CDR3: CATSDPTGEFF; DNA: TGTGCCACCAGTGATCCTACAGGGGAGTTCTTC; V: TRBV24-1; D: TRBD1; J: TRBJ2-1; size: -
CDR3: CASSLDQGAYGYTF; DNA: TGTGCCAGCAGCTTGGACCAGGGGGCCTATGGCTACACCTTC; V: TRBV5-6; D: TRBD1; J: TRBJ1-2; size: -
CDR3: CATSDSGLNVEGWETQYF; DNA: TGTGCCACCAGTGATTCCGGCCTAAATGTTGAGGGCTGGGAGACCCAGTACTTC; V: TRBV24-1; D: -; J: TRBJ2-5; size: -
CDR3: CASSPGEGTEAFF; DNA: TGTGCCAGCTCACCAGGGGAGGGCACTGAAGCTTTCTTT; V: TRBV18; D: -; J: TRBJ1-1; size: -
CDR3: CASSPVGAPGATQYF; DNA: TGTGCCAGCTCACCTGTCGGGGCGCCGGGAGCGACCCAGTACTTC; V: TRBV18; D: -; J: TRBJ2-5; size: -
CDR3: CATSVGGAGNEQFF; DNA: TGTGCCACCAGTGTAGGGGGTGCGGGCAATGAGCAGTTCTTC; V: TRBV24-1; D: -; J: TRBJ2-1; size: -
CDR3: CASSSTAGNEQFF; DNA: TGCGCCAGCAGCTCCACCGCCGGCAATGAGCAGTTCTTC; V: TRBV5-1; D: -; J: TRBJ2-1; size: -
CDR3: CATNTGGYEQYF; DNA: TGCGCCACCAACACAGGGGGCTACGAGCAGTACTTC; V: TRBV10-2; D: TRBD1; J: TRBJ2-7; size: once
CDR3: CASGFGANTEAFF; DNA: TGTGCTAGTGGTTTCGGAGCGAACACTGAAGCTTTCTTT; V: TRBV12-5; D: -; J: TRBJ1-1; size: -
CDR3: CASSRERQGNTEAFF; DNA: TGTGCCAGCAGCCGAGAAAGACAGGGGAACACTGAAGCTTTCTTT; V: TRBV6-5; D: TRBD1; J: TRBJ1-1; size: -